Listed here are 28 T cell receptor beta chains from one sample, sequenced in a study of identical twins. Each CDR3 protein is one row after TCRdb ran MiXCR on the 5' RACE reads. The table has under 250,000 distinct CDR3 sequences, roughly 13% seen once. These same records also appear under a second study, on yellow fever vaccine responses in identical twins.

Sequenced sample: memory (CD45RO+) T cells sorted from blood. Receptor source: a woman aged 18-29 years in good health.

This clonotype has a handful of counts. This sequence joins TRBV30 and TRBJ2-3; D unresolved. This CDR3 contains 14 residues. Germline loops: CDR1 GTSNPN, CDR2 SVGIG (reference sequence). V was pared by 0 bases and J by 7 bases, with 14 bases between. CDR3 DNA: TGTGCCTGGAGTGTACCGGGCGGCACGTATACGCAGTATTTT. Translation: CAWSVPGGTYTQYF. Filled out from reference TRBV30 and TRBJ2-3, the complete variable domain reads SQTIHQWPATLVQPVGSPLSLECTVEGTSNPNLYWYRQAAGRGLQLLFYSVGIGQISSEVPQNLSASRPQDRQFILSSKKLLLSDSGFYLCAWSVPGGTYTQYFGPGTRLTVL.

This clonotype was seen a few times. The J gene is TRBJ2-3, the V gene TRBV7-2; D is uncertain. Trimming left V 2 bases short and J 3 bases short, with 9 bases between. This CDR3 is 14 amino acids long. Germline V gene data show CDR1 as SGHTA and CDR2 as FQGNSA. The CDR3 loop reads CASSLSWMTDTQYF. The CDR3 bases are TGTGCCAGCAGCTTATCGTGGATGACAGATACGCAGTATTTT.

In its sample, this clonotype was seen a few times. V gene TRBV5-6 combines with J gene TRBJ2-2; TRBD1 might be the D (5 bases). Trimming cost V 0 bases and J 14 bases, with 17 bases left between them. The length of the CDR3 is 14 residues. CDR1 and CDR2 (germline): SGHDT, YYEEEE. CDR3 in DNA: TGTGCCAGCAGCTTGGCGTCAGGGTGGGGCGGACTGTTTTTT. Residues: CASSLASGWGGLFF.

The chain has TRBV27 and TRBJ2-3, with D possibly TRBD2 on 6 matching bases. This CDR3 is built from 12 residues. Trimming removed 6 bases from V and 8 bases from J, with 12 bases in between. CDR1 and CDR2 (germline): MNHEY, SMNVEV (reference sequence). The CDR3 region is CASSPAGPTQYF. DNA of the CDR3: TGTGCCAGCAGCCCGGCGGGGCCTACGCAGTATTTT.

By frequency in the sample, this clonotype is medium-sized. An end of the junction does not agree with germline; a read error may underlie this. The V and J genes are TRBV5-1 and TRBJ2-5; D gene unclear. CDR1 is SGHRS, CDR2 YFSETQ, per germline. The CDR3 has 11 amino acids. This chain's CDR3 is CASSSQETQYF. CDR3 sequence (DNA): TGTGCCAGCAGTTCCCAAGAGACCCAGTACTTC.

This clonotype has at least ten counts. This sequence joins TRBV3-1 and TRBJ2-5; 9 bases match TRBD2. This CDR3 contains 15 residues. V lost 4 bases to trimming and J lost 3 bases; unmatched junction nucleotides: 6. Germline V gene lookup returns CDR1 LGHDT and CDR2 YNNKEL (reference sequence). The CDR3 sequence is CASSPETSGKETQYF. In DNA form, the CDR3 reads TGTGCCAGCAGCCCCGAGACTAGCGGAAAAGAGACCCAGTACTTC.

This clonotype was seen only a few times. CDR3 residues: CATSAWTGGTDTQYF. Here the CDR3 DNA reads TGTGCCACCAGTGCGTGGACAGGAGGCACAGATACGCAGTATTTT. The chain recombines TRBV24-1 with TRBJ2-3; TRBD1 matches at 7 bases. The CDR3 covers 15 residues. The V gene's germline CDR1 is KGHDR and CDR2 SFDVKD. The ends lost 5 bases at V and 1 base at J; junction bases unmatched: 5.

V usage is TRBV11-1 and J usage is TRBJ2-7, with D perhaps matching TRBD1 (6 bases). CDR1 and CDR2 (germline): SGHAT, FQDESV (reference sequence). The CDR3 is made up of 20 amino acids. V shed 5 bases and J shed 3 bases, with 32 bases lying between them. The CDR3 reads CASSPYMGLSRDMDDYEQYF. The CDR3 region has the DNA TGTGCCAGCAGCCCTTATATGGGATTATCCCGGGACATGGACGACTACGAGCAGTACTTC.

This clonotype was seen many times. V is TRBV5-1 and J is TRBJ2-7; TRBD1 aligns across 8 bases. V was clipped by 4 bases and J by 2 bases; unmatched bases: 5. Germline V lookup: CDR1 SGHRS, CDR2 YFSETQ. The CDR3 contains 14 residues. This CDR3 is CASSTGQVPYEQYF. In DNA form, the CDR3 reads TGCGCCAGCAGCACGGGACAGGTCCCCTACGAGCAGTACTTC.

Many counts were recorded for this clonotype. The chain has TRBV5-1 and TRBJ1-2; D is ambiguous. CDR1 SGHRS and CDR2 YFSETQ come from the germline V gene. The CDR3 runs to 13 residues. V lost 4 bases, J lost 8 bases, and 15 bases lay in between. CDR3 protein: CASSPSVSSGYTF. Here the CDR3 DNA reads TGCGCCAGCAGCCCGAGCGTCTCTTCCGGCTACACCTTC.

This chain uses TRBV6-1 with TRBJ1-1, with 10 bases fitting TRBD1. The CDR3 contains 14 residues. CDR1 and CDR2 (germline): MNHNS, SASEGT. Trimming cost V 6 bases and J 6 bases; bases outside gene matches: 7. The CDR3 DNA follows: TGTGCCAGCAGCCCGGGACAGGGGACCTCTGAAGCTTTCTTT. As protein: CASSPGQGTSEAFF.

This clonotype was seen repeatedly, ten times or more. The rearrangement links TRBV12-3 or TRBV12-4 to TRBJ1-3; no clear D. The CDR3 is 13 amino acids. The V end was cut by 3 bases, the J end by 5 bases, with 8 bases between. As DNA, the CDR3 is TGTGCCAGCAGTTTCGGCAGCCGAAACACCATATATTTT. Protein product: CASSFGSRNTIYF.

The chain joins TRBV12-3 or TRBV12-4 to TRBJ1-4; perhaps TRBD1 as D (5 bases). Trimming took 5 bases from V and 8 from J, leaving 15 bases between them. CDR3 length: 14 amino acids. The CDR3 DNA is TGTGCCAGCAGTCCCAGGGATGTGGGGGAAAAACTGTTTTTT. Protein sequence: CASSPRDVGEKLFF.

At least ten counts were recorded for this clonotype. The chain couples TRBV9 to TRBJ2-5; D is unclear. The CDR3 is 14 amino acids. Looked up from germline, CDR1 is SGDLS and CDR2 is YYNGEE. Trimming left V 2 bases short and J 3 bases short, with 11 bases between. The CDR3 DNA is TGTGCCAGCAGCGTCTTTCCCCGGGAAGAGACCCAGTACTTC. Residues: CASSVFPREETQYF.

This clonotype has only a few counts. DNA of the CDR3: TGTGCCACCACAACTAGCGGGAGTACCTACGAGCAGTACTTC. It encodes CATTTSGSTYEQYF. The rearrangement links TRBV10-3 to TRBJ2-7, with 11 bases lining up with TRBD2. V was pared by 10 bases and J by 2 bases, with 7 bases of the junction left unmatched. This CDR3 contains 14 residues. Per germline, CDR1 ENHRY and CDR2 SYGVKD.

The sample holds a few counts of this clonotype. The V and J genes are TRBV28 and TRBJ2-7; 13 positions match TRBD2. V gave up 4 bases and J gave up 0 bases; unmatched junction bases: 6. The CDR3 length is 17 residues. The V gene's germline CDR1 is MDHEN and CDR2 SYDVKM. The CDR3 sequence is CASSSEGLAGSSYEQYF. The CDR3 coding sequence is TGTGCCAGCAGTTCCGAGGGACTAGCGGGGAGCTCCTACGAGCAGTACTTC.

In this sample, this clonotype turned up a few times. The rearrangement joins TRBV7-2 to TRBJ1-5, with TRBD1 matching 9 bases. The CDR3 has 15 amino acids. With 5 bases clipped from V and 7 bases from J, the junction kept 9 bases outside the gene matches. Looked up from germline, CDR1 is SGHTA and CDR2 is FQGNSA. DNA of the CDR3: TGTGCCAGCAGCAACTCGGGACAGGGTCGGCAGCCCCAGCATTTT. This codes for CASSNSGQGRQPQHF.

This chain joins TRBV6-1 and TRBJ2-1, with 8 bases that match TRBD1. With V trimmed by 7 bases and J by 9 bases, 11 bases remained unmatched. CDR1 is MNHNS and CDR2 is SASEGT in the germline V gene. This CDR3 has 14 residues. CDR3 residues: CASNTRQGWGEQFF. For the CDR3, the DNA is TGTGCCAGCAACACAAGACAGGGGTGGGGTGAGCAGTTCTTC.

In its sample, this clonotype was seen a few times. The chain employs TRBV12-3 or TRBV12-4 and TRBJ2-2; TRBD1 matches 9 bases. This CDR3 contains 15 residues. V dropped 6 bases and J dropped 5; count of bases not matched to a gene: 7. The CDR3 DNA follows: TGTGCCAGCAGGGGACAGGGAATAGGGACCGGGGAGCTGTTTTTT. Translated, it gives CASRGQGIGTGELFF.

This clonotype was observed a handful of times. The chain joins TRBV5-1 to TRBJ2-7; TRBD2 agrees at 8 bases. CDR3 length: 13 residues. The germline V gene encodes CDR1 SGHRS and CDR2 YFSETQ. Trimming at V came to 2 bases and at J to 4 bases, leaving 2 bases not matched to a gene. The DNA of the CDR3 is TGCGCCAGCAGCTTTACTAGCGGATACGAGCAGTACTTC. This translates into CASSFTSGYEQYF.

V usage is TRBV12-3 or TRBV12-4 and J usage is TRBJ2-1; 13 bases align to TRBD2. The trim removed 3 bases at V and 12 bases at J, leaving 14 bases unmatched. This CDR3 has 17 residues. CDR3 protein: CASSFLSTGLAGDRQFF. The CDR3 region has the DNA TGTGCCAGCAGTTTCTTGAGCACTGGACTAGCGGGGGACCGGCAGTTCTTC.

The CDR3, as DNA: TGTGCCAGCAGCCCTGGAGGGCAGAACGAGCAGTACTTC. Protein sequence: CASSPGGQNEQYF. The chain couples TRBV16 to TRBJ2-7, with TRBD2 as a possible D gene (6 bases). This CDR3 comprises 13 residues. V was cut by 4 bases and J by 5 bases, with 12 bases left in between. Germline V gives CDR1 KGHSY, CDR2 FQNENV. The full variable domain, in which reference TRBV16 and TRBJ2-7 provide the parts outside the CDR3, is GEEVAQTPKHLVRGEGQKAKLYCAPIKGHSYVFWYQQVLKNEFKFLISFQNENVFDETGMPKERFSAKCLPNSPCSLEIQATKLEDSAVYFCASSPGGQNEQYFGPGTRLTVT.

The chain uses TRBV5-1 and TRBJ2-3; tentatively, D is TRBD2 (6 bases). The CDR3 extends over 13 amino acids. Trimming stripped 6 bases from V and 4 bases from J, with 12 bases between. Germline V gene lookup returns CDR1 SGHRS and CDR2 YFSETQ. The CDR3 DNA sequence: TGCGCCAGCAACCTACTAGCCGCAGATACGCAGTATTTT. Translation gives CASNLLAADTQYF.

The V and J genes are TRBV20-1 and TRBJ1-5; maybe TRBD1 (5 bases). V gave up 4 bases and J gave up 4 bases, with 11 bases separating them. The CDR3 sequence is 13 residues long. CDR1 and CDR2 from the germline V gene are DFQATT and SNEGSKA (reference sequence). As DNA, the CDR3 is TGCAGTGCTACCGGGGGAGAAAATCAGCCCCAGCATTTT. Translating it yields CSATGGENQPQHF.

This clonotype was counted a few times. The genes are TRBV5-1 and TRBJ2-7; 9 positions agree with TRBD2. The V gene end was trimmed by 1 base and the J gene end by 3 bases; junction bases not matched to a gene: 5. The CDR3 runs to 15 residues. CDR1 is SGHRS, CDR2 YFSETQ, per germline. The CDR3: CASSLYSGRNYEQYF. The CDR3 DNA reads TGCGCCAGCAGCTTGTACAGCGGGAGGAACTACGAGCAGTACTTC. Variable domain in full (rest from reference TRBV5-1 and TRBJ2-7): KAGVTQTPRYLIKTRGQQVTLSCSPISGHRSVSWYQQTPGQGLQFLFEYFSETQRNKGNFPGRFSGRQFSNSRSEMNVSTLELGDSALYLCASSLYSGRNYEQYFGPGTRLTVT.

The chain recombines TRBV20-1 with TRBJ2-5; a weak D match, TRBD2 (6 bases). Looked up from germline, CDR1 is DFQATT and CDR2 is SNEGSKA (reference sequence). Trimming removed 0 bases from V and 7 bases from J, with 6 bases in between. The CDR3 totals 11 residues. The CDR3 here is CSAREGGTQYF. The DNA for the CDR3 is TGCAGTGCTAGAGAGGGAGGGACCCAGTACTTC.

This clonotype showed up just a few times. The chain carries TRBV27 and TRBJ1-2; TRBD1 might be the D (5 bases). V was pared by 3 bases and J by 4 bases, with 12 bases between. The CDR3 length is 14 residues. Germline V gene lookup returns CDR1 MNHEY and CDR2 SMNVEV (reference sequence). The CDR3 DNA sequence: TGTGCCAGCAGTTTCCTCAGGGAAGGCTATGGCTACACCTTC. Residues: CASSFLREGYGYTF.

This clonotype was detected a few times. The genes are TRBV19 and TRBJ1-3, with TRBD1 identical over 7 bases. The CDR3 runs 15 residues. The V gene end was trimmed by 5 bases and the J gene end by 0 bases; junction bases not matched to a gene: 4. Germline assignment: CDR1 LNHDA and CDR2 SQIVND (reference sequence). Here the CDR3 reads CASSADRSSGNTIYF. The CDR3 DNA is TGTGCCAGTAGTGCGGACAGGAGCTCTGGAAACACCATATATTTT.